This T cell receptor (beta chain) comes out of a study of early T cells in non-severe SARS-CoV-2 infection. Turning to the study itself: Chains stayed unpaired after sequencing of bulk RNA from unsorted whole blood. Study-level points and caveats: Database matching using VDJdb favored anti-spike CD8 responses, with private and CD4 specificities left missing.

V lost 6 bases, J lost 4 bases, and 7 bases lay in between. In germline, CDR1 is MDHEN, CDR2 SYDVKM. CDR3 length: 11 residues. Molecules of cDNA were individually given unique molecular identifiers that were attached to them. TCRdb fed the 5' RACE reads into MiXCR, producing one record per CDR3 protein. The sample contains about 80,000 distinct CDR3 sequences, 12% of which appear only once. Remarks on this clonotype: Its antigen remains unknown.

The gene calls are TRBV28 and TRBJ2-7; D gene ambiguous. This TCR came from an adult who was a healthcare worker with PCR-confirmed SARS-CoV-2 infection or an uninfected control (not recorded which). The source material was whole blood. CDR3 DNA: TGTGCCAGCAGCCCCCATTACGAGCAGTACTTC. It codes for CASSPHYEQYF.